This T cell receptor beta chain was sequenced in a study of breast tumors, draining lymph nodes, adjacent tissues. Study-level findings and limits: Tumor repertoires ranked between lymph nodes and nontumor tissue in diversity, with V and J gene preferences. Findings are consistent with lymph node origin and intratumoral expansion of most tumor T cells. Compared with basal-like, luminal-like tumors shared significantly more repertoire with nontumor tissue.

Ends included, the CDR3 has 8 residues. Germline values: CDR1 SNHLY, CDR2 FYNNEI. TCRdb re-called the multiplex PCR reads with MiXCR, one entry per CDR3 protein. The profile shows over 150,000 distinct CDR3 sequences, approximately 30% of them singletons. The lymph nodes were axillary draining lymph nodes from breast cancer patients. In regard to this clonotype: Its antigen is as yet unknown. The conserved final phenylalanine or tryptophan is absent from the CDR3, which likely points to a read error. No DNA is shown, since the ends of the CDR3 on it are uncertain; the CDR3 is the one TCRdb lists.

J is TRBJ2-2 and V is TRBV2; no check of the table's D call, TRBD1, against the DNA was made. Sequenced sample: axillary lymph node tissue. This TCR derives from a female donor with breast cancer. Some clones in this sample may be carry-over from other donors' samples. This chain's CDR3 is CASSEMGA.